A selection of T cell receptor beta chains follows, all from one sample in a study of T cell responses to AZD1222 COVID-19 vaccine. Repertoires were generated with immunoSEQ multiplex PCR, while TCRdb's copy carries only in-frame clones and drops some. The sample gives over 140,000 clones, 80% to 95% of which show up once; approximately 4.7% is in the top ten. Sequenced material: peripheral blood, taken on day 0 of AZD1222 vaccination. Receptor source: an adult in good health. CDR3s include the opening cysteine and the closing phenylalanine or tryptophan. D genes are given only for firm matches. Size is omitted from some rows. Given values are once, few, many or a class for expanded clones.

V gene	D gene	clone size	J gene	CDR3 protein	CDR3 DNA
TRBV28	TRBD1	NA	TRBJ2-2	CASSSWTGLYPNTGELFF	TGTGCCAGCAGTTCCTGGACAGGTCTCTATCCGAACACCGGGGAGCTGTTTTTT
TRBV3-1/TRBV3-2	NA	NA	TRBJ2-7	CASSQSLDEQYF	TGTGCCAGCAGCCAATCTTTGGACGAGCAGTACTTC
TRBV6-1	NA	NA	TRBJ1-3	CASSEGRDTIYF	TGTGCCAGCAGTGAAGGCCGCGACACCATATATTTT
TRBV28	NA	once	TRBJ2-1	CASSPWGEQFF	TGTGCCAGCAGCCCGTGGGGTGAGCAGTTCTTC
TRBV10-3	NA	few	TRBJ1-3	CAIRNDGNSGNTIYF	TGTGCCATCAGGAACGACGGAAACTCTGGAAACACCATATATTTT
TRBV7-2	TRBD2	NA	TRBJ2-3	CASSLGLAGGRTQYF	TGTGCCAGCAGCTTAGGACTAGCGGGGGGGCGTACGCAGTATTTT
TRBV30	NA	NA	TRBJ2-7	CAWSVIEAYEQYF	TGTGCCTGGAGTGTCATCGAGGCCTACGAGCAGTACTTC
TRBV18	NA	NA	TRBJ1-1	CASSPQHEGTEAFF	TGTGCCAGCTCACCGCAACATGAGGGCACTGAAGCTTTCTTT
TRBV7-2	NA	NA	TRBJ2-3	CASSLIESTDTQYF	TGTGCCAGCAGCTTAATCGAAAGCACAGATACGCAGTATTTT
TRBV11-2	NA	NA	TRBJ1-2	CASRSLGATNGYTF	TGTGCCAGCAGGTCCTTGGGGGCGACGAATGGCTACACCTTC
TRBV6-1	TRBD2	once	TRBJ2-3	CASSEGTSGARSTDTQYF	TGTGCCAGCAGTGAAGGTACTAGCGGGGCGAGGAGCACAGATACGCAGTATTTT
TRBV5-1	TRBD2	NA	TRBJ2-6	CASREVSGANVLTF	TGCGCCAGCCGGGAGGTCTCTGGGGCCAACGTCCTGACTTTC
TRBV9	TRBD1	NA	TRBJ1-3	CASSTQGAYGNTIYF	TGTGCCAGCAGCACACAGGGGGCTTATGGAAACACCATATATTTT
TRBV5-1	NA	NA	TRBJ1-5	CASSTQGSEPQHF	TGCGCCAGCAGCACACAGGGAAGCGAGCCCCAGCATTTT
TRBV28	NA	NA	TRBJ1-5	CASSTGRGNQPQHF	TGTGCCAGCAGTACCGGCCGGGGCAATCAGCCCCAGCATTTT
TRBV4-1	TRBD1	NA	TRBJ2-1	CASSQGQGDEQFF	TGCGCCAGCAGCCAGGGACAGGGTGATGAGCAGTTCTTC
TRBV3-1/TRBV3-2	NA	NA	TRBJ2-7	CASSQGQGKGEQYF	TGTGCCAGCAGCCAAGGTCAGGGTAAGGGCGAGCAGTACTTC
TRBV25-1	TRBD1	NA	TRBJ2-7	CANPRDSSYEQYF	TGTGCCAACCCCAGGGACAGCTCCTACGAGCAGTACTTC
TRBV28	TRBD1	NA	TRBJ2-7	CASSPQRNTGVGYEQYF	TGTGCCAGCAGTCCACAAAGGAATACAGGGGTGGGCTACGAGCAGTACTTC
TRBV19	TRBD2	NA	TRBJ2-5	CASSTTSAQETQYF	TGTGCCAGTAGTACGACTAGCGCGCAAGAGACCCAGTACTTC
TRBV27	TRBD1	NA	TRBJ1-2	CASKGQGLHGYTF	TGTGCCAGCAAGGGACAGGGGTTACATGGCTACACCTTC
TRBV5-1	TRBD1	NA	TRBJ2-5	CASSWGTGGQETQYF	TGCGCCAGCAGCTGGGGGACAGGGGGCCAAGAGACCCAGTACTTC
TRBV5-1	NA	NA	TRBJ1-4	CASSLAAGNNEKLFF	TGCGCCAGCAGCTTGGCCGCAGGGAATAATGAAAAACTGTTTTTT
TRBV5-1	TRBD2	NA	TRBJ2-5	CASSLAPTSGTRLTYF	TGCGCCAGCAGCTTGGCCCCGACTAGCGGGACGAGACTCACGTACTTC
TRBV14	TRBD1	NA	TRBJ2-7	CASSQDKGTASYEQYF	TGTGCCAGCAGCCAAGATAAGGGGACAGCTTCCTACGAGCAGTACTTC
TRBV14	TRBD1	NA	TRBJ1-4	CASSQGTGGPNEKLFF	TGTGCCAGCAGCCAAGGAACAGGGGGGCCTAATGAAAAACTGTTTTTT
TRBV5-5	TRBD2	NA	TRBJ2-3	CASSLGISGPDTQYF	TGTGCCAGCAGCTTGGGAATTAGCGGGCCGGATACGCAGTATTTT
TRBV28	TRBD1	NA	TRBJ1-6	CASSAYTDRVGSFYNSPLHF	TGTGCCAGCAGTGCATACACCGACAGGGTTGGGAGTTTCTATAATTCACCCCTCCACTTT
TRBV28	NA	NA	TRBJ2-5	CASSDRYQETQYF	TGTGCCAGCAGTGACAGGTACCAAGAGACCCAGTACTTC
TRBV19	NA	NA	TRBJ1-5	CASSIAIRGSQPQHF	TGTGCCAGTAGTATAGCCATCAGGGGTAGTCAGCCCCAGCATTTT
TRBV6-5	TRBD1	few	TRBJ1-4	CASSYYGTGGFEKLFF	TGTGCCAGCAGTTATTACGGGACAGGGGGCTTTGAAAAACTGTTTTTT
TRBV18	TRBD1	NA	TRBJ1-2	CASSPPGQGYYGYTF	TGTGCCAGCTCACCTCCGGGACAGGGATACTATGGCTACACCTTC
TRBV4-1	NA	NA	TRBJ1-1	CASSQDLRTPAFF	TGCGCCAGCAGCCAAGATCTTAGGACACCGGCTTTCTTT
TRBV28	TRBD2	NA	TRBJ2-1	CASSPRGAYNEQFF	TGTGCCAGCAGCCCCCGGGGGGCCTACAATGAGCAGTTCTTC
TRBV2	TRBD1	NA	TRBJ1-5	CASTRDRDQPQHF	TGTGCCAGCACCCGGGACAGGGACCAGCCCCAGCATTTT
TRBV2	NA	NA	TRBJ1-2	CATSSGGYGYTF	TGTGCCACCTCGAGCGGGGGCTATGGCTACACCTTC
TRBV24-1	NA	NA	TRBJ2-7	CATPGTPVYEQYF	TGTGCCACTCCCGGGACACCGGTCTACGAGCAGTACTTC
TRBV19	NA	NA	TRBJ1-2	CASSVTRGGYTF	TGTGCCAGTAGTGTAACCCGGGGGGGCTACACCTTC
TRBV2	TRBD2	NA	TRBJ2-7	CASSEGLAQTYEQYF	TGTGCCAGCAGTGAAGGACTAGCGCAGACCTACGAGCAGTACTTC
TRBV5-1	NA	NA	TRBJ2-5	CASSLAEETQYF	TGCGCCAGCAGCTTGGCCGAAGAGACCCAGTACTTC
TRBV7-9	NA	NA	TRBJ2-1	CASSSTLHGIHNEQFF	TGTGCCAGCAGCTCGACCCTACACGGCATCCACAATGAGCAGTTCTTC
TRBV7-8	NA	NA	TRBJ1-4	CASRGRGRNHREKLFF	TGTGCCAGCAGAGGTCGCGGAAGGAATCATCGGGAAAAACTGTTTTTT
TRBV28	NA	NA	TRBJ2-1	CASSLGGSEQFF	TGTGCCAGCAGTTTAGGAGGGAGTGAGCAGTTCTTC
TRBV19	TRBD1	NA	TRBJ2-7	CASSMGPYRGNSYEQYF	TGTGCCAGTAGTATGGGTCCCTACAGGGGGAACTCCTACGAGCAGTACTTC
TRBV4-1	NA	NA	TRBJ1-5	CASSTTGSNQPQHF	TGCGCCAGCAGCACCACAGGGTCGAATCAGCCCCAGCATTTT
TRBV5-1	TRBD2	NA	TRBJ2-3	CASSLISSSGFTDTQYF	TGCGCCAGCAGCTTGATTTCGTCTAGCGGGTTTACAGATACGCAGTATTTT
TRBV3-1/TRBV3-2	NA	NA	TRBJ2-7	CASSRVGYEQYF	TGTGCCAGCAGCCGGGTCGGATACGAGCAGTACTTC
TRBV9	NA	NA	TRBJ2-3	CASRGTTDTQYF	TGTGCCAGCAGGGGTACGACAGATACGCAGTATTTT
TRBV19	NA	NA	TRBJ2-7	CASSIDAATYEQYF	TGTGCCAGTAGTATAGACGCCGCCACCTACGAGCAGTACTTC
TRBV6-5	NA	NA	TRBJ2-7	CASRRDSGSYEQYF	TGTGCCAGCCGAAGGGACTCTGGATCCTACGAGCAGTACTTC
TRBV6-5	NA	NA	TRBJ2-2	CASSYSPNTGELFF	TGTGCCAGCAGTTACTCCCCGAACACCGGGGAGCTGTTTTTT
TRBV2	NA	NA	TRBJ1-5	CASFRDQGQPQHF	TGTGCCAGCTTCCGGGACCAGGGACAGCCCCAGCATTTT
TRBV11-2	TRBD1	NA	TRBJ1-4	CASSLGHYRGRFEKLFF	TGTGCCAGCAGCTTAGGTCATTACAGGGGGCGTTTCGAAAAACTGTTTTTT
TRBV5-1	NA	NA	TRBJ1-5	CASSLGSNQPQHF	TGCGCCAGCAGCTTGGGTAGCAATCAGCCCCAGCATTTT
TRBV28	NA	NA	TRBJ2-3	CASSPGGSTDTQYF	TGTGCCAGCAGTCCGGGCGGTAGCACAGATACGCAGTATTTT
TRBV27	NA	NA	TRBJ1-2	CASSLQGLSYGYTF	TGTGCCAGCAGTTTACAGGGGTTGAGCTATGGCTACACCTTC
TRBV29-1	TRBD1	NA	TRBJ2-1	CSGDRVYEQFF	TGCAGCGGGGACAGGGTATATGAGCAGTTCTTC
TRBV7-9	TRBD1	NA	TRBJ1-1	CASSWGQGLWAFF	TGTGCCAGCAGCTGGGGACAGGGGTTGTGGGCTTTCTTT
TRBV7-2	NA	NA	TRBJ2-5	CASSQGSYQETQYF	TGTGCCAGCAGCCAAGGCAGCTACCAAGAGACCCAGTACTTC